The present entry profiles one T cell receptor beta chain with its context. Its target is unknown. The source of the sample is a study of T cell responses to AZD1222 COVID-19 vaccine. TCRdb keeps only in-frame clones here, not all; method: immunoSEQ multiplex PCR. This sample has some 150,000 clones, with around 90% found just once. Regarding the study as a whole: Repertoires were obtained solely post-peak T cell response. The CD4 TCRs associated with vaccination extended across spike and predominated at 160-218 and 743-854. Donors were chiefly white British, with a greater number of females, and clonal diversity was perhaps underestimated. Vaccination with two AZD1222 doses was followed by a rise in Spike-specific TCR breadth and depth.

This TCR was recovered from an adult who received the AZD1222 COVID-19 vaccine. The sample here was peripheral blood, taken 28 days after the second AZD1222 dose.

The CDR3 here is CASSPGTGDYGYTF. The CDR3 DNA sequence: TGTGCCAGCAGCCCCGGGACAGGGGACTATGGCTACACCTTC. The genes are TRBV11-3 and TRBJ1-2, with 10 bases aligning to TRBD1. V lost 5 bases, J lost 3 bases, and 3 bases stayed unmatched. The CDR3 runs to 14 residues. The germline V gene has CDR1 SGHNT and CDR2 YENEEA.